These 6 T cell receptor beta chains were sequenced from one sample in a study of T cells after yellow fever vaccination. Using its own MiXCR run on the 5' RACE reads, TCRdb lists one record per CDR3 protein. The sample includes under 550,000 distinct CDR3 sequences, around a fifth of them seen just once. The specimen was PBMCs, collected less than 25 days after the first yellow fever vaccination. All receptors come from a man aged 18 to 35 who received the YFV17D yellow fever vaccine.

This clonotype was detected a few times. The V gene is TRBV10-3, the J gene TRBJ2-5; 9 positions match TRBD2. The CDR3 totals 14 residues. Per germline, CDR1 ENHRY and CDR2 SYGVKD. With V trimmed by 6 bases and J by 5 bases, 7 bases remained unmatched. CDR3 residues: CAISARSGGETQYF. CDR3 in DNA: TGTGCCATCAGCGCACGCAGCGGGGGGGAGACCCAGTACTTC.

The rearrangement links TRBV20-1 to TRBJ1-2, with 9 positions matching TRBD1. The germline gives CDR1 DFQATT, CDR2 SNEGSKA (reference sequence). Trimming removed 2 bases from V and 1 base from J; junction bases left unmatched: 2. The CDR3 has 14 residues. CDR3 nucleotides: TGCAGTGCTAGATCGGACAGGGGTAACTATGGCTACACCTTC. This translates into CSARSDRGNYGYTF.

Here the CDR3 DNA reads TGTGCCAGCCTTCCCACGGGGTCTTCCACAGATACGCAGTATTTT. As protein: CASLPTGSSTDTQYF. The chain employs TRBV19 and TRBJ2-3; perhaps TRBD2 as D (5 bases). CDR3 size: 15 residues. Trimming pared 9 bases from V and 2 bases from J, leaving 18 bases between. CDR1 LNHDA and CDR2 SQIVND come from the germline V gene (reference sequence).

The chain employs TRBV28 and TRBJ2-5; TRBD2 aligns across 14 bases. Germline V CDR1 and CDR2: MDHEN, SYDVKM. The CDR3 is 14 amino acids. Unmatched junction bases numbered 1, after V lost 7 bases and J lost 3 bases. CDR3 sequence: CASMTSGGEETQYF. The CDR3 coding sequence is TGTGCCAGCATGACTAGCGGGGGGGAAGAGACCCAGTACTTC.

The V and J genes are TRBV6-5 and TRBJ2-1, with D possibly matching TRBD2 (6 bases). V lost 4 bases, J lost 8 bases, and 15 bases lay in between. Germline-derived CDR1 and CDR2 are MNHEY and SVGAGI. This CDR3 spans 14 amino acids. CDR3 sequence: CASSFDSGFDEQFF. The CDR3, as DNA: TGTGCCAGCAGTTTTGATAGCGGATTCGATGAGCAGTTCTTC.

V is TRBV7-3 and J is TRBJ2-3; no clear D gene. Per germline, CDR1 SGHTA and CDR2 FQGTGA. The CDR3 consists of 15 residues. Trimming pared 3 bases from V and 0 bases from J, leaving 10 bases between. CDR3 sequence reads: CASSFAHTSTDTQYF. CDR3 bases: TGTGCCAGCAGCTTCGCTCATACTAGCACAGATACGCAGTATTTT. Looking up the rest from reference TRBV7-3 and TRBJ2-3 gives the full variable domain: GAGVSQTPSNKVTEKGKYVELRCDPISGHTALYWYRQSLGQGPEFLIYFQGTGAADDSGLPNDRFFAVRPEGSVSTLKIQRTERGDSAVYLCASSFAHTSTDTQYFGPGTRLTVL.